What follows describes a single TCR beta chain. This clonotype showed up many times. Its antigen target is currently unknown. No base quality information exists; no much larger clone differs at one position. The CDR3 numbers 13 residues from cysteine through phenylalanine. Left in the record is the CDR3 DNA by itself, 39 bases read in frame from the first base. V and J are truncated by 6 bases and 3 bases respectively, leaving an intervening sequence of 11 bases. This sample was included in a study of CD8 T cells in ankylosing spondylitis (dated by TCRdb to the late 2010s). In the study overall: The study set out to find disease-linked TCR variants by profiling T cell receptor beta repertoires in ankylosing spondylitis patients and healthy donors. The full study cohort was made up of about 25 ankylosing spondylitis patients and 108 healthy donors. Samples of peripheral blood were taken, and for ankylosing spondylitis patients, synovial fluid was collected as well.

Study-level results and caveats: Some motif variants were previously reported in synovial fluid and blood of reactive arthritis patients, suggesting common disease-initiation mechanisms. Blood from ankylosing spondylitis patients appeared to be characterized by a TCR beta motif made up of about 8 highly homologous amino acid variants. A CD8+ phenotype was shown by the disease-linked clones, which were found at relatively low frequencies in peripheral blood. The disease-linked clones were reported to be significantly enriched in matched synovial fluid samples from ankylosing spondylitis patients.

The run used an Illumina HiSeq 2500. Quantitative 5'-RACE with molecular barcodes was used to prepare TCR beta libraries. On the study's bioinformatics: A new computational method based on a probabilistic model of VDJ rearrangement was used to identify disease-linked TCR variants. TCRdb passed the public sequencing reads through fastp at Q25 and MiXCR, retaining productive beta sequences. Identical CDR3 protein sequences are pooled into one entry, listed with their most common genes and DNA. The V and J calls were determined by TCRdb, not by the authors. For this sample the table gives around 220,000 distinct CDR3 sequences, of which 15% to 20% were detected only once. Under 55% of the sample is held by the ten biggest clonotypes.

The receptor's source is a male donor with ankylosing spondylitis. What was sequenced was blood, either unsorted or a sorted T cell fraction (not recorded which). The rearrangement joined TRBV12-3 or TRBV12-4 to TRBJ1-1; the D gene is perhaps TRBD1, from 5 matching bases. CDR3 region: CASSETAYTEAFF. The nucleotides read TGTGCCAGCAGCGAGACAGCGTACACTGAAGCTTTCTTT.